This TCR beta chain was obtained from a study of T-cell reconstitution after alpha-beta-depleted transplantation in children. Molecular barcoding with unique molecular identifiers was used for the TCRbeta library. TCRdb reanalysed the PCR reads using MiXCR and keeps one entry per CDR3 protein. The table records about 610,000 distinct CDR3 sequences, approximately 10% of them present only once. CDR1 PRHDT and CDR2 FYEKMQ come from the germline V gene (reference sequence). The CDR3 contains 18 residues. The trim removed 0 bases at V and 4 bases at J, leaving 11 bases unmatched. This clonotype showed up just a few times.

V usage is TRBV13 and J usage is TRBJ2-5, with 10 bases that match TRBD2. This receptor was identified in a human donor who donated a stem cell graft to a child with acute myeloid leukemia. The material was PBMCs from the stem cell graft donor, obtained from the stem cell graft. The CDR3 sequence is CASSLGLKREGLRETQYF. In DNA form, the CDR3 reads TGTGCCAGCAGCTTAGGCCTGAAGCGGGAGGGCCTAAGAGAGACCCAGTACTTC.